This TCR beta chain was sequenced for a study of blood T cells in healthy people across ages. With 6 bases clipped from V and 4 bases from J, the junction kept 9 bases outside the gene matches. The germline V gene has CDR1 SGDLS and CDR2 YYNGEE. The CDR3 is 14 residues long. Each donor's blood draw was roughly 10 milliliters of peripheral blood. A second PCR of about 6 to 12 cycles used a sample-barcoded 5' primer and a J-beta primer mix. One entry per CDR3 protein, called by TCRdb with MiXCR from the 5' RACE reads. In the table there are about 1.5 million distinct CDR3 sequences, under 55% of which are singletons.

This clonotype was sampled from a woman aged 18-29 years in good health. Sequenced sample: blood. The gene calls are TRBV9 and TRBJ1-2; 7 bases are shared with TRBD1. The CDR3 loop is CASTVRGQSYGYTF. The CDR3 DNA is TGTGCCAGCACGGTACGGGGACAGAGCTATGGCTACACCTTC.